The TCR beta chain described here comes from a study of cytomegalovirus exposure and HLA in healthy donors. Study context: Among around 180 million T cells, an earlier analysis found roughly 110 million unique TCR beta sequences.

V dropped 4 bases and J dropped 5 bases, with 11 bases sitting between them. The CDR3 is 14 residues long. Germline values: CDR1 MNHNY, CDR2 SVGAGI (reference sequence). About this clone itself: As yet, its antigen is unknown.

Regarding the study as a whole: About 87% or about 30% of the time was how often most TCR beta V segments were productive, according to an earlier analysis. It was shown in a later analysis that HLA-associated TCR beta chains were more clonally expanded than other, equally common chains. Near-uniform donor sequencing depth was presumed by presence/absence analyses.

Primers: 60 Vbeta forward and 13 Jbeta reverse. TCRdb's table, derived via immunoSEQ multiplex PCR, lists solely in-frame clones and lacks some. The sample has roughly 100,000 clones; roughly 85% are singletons. The chain uses TRBV6-6 and TRBJ1-4; tentatively, D is TRBD1 (6 bases). This TCR was sampled from a middle-aged woman in good health and CMV-seronegative. Sequenced input: PBMCs. The CDR3: CASSLGGNNEKLFF. DNA of the CDR3: TGTGCCAGCAGTTTAGGGGGAAACAATGAAAAACTGTTTTTT.